These 22 T cell receptor beta chains originate from one sample sequenced in a study of blood T cell repertoires in COVID-19 (dated by TCRdb to between 2020 and 2021). The library was obtained by the immunoSEQ multiplex PCR assay. Entries here come from immuneACCESS through TCRdb and include only in-frame sequences with V and J called. Some clones fail to appear in such tables; in the studies checked, an unresolved V gene covers under half of the shortfall, and the cause of the remainder is unknown. The sample profile shows some 230,000 clones; about 88% of them were found once. Just under 1% of the sample is taken by the ten largest. Sequenced: peripheral blood. The receptor set was obtained from a man in his forties with acute or convalescent COVID-19.

This chain's CDR3 is CASSYLDNPKNDYTF. As DNA, the CDR3 is TGTGCCAGCAGTTACCTTGACAACCCCAAGAATGACTACACCTTC. V is TRBV27 and J is TRBJ1-2; D not certain. Germline assignment: CDR1 MNHEY and CDR2 SMNVEV (reference sequence). CDR3 length equals 15 residues. V lost 4 bases to trimming and J lost 10 bases, with 22 bases between them.

The table lists this clone with a count of one. This chain connects TRBV19 to TRBJ1-1; D is possibly TRBD1 (6 bases). The V gene lost 5 bases and the J gene lost 5 bases, with 12 bases spanning the gap. Germline V gene data show CDR1 as LNHDA and CDR2 as SQIVND (reference sequence). CDR3 length equals 13 residues. DNA for the CDR3: TGTGCCAGTAGTGCCAAACAGGGAACTGAAGCTTTCTTT. Protein: CASSAKQGTEAFF.

This chain links TRBV9 with TRBJ1-2; D ambiguous. Deletions cut 3 bases from V and 2 bases from J, with 5 bases between. The CDR3 is 12 residues long. CDR1 is SGDLS and CDR2 is YYNGEE in the germline V gene. The CDR3 bases are TGTGCCAGCAGCGGGGAGAACTATGGCTACACCTTC. It is translated as CASSGENYGYTF.

The genes are TRBV19 and TRBJ1-1; 9 nucleotides agree with TRBD1. This CDR3 region has 15 residues. With 4 bases clipped from V and 1 base from J, the junction kept 4 bases outside the gene matches. Germline V gene sequence: CDR1 LNHDA, CDR2 SQIVND (reference sequence). CDR3 loop: CASSTQTGGNTEAFF. DNA of the CDR3: TGTGCCAGTAGTACCCAGACAGGGGGGAACACTGAAGCTTTCTTT.

The chain has TRBV19 and TRBJ1-1; no firm D call. Trimming cost V 3 bases and J 4 bases, with 9 bases left between them. CDR1 and CDR2 from the germline V gene are LNHDA and SQIVND (reference sequence). The CDR3 has 13 amino acids. Here the CDR3 DNA reads TGTGCCAGTAGTATGGGAGTTGGCACTGAAGCTTTCTTT. Translated: CASSMGVGTEAFF. The full variable domain, with the rest looked up from reference TRBV19 and TRBJ1-1, is DGGITQSPKYLFRKEGQNVTLSCEQNLNHDAMYWYRQDPGQGLRLIYYSQIVNDFQKGDIAEGYSVSREKKESFPLTVTSAQKNPTAFYLCASSMGVGTEAFFGQGTRLTVV.

V gene TRBV19 combines with J gene TRBJ2-7; D is uncertain. Germline V gene sequence: CDR1 LNHDA, CDR2 SQIVND (reference sequence). The V gene lost 0 bases and the J gene lost 3 bases, with 6 bases spanning the gap. The CDR3 is 13 amino acids. CDR3 in amino acids: CASSIDLLYEQYF. The CDR3 bases are TGTGCCAGTAGTATAGATCTTCTCTACGAGCAGTACTTC.

The rearrangement links TRBV9 to TRBJ2-1, with 13 bases fitting TRBD2. This CDR3 is 17 amino acids long. Germline CDR1 reads SGDLS; CDR2 reads YYNGEE. J gave up 0 bases and V 4 bases, and 4 bases lay outside the gene matches. The CDR3 nucleotides read TGTGCCAGCAGCCCCCGGACTAGCGGGAGCTCCTACAATGAGCAGTTCTTC. Translation: CASSPRTSGSSYNEQFF.

J is TRBJ1-1 and V is TRBV6-5; tentative D call: TRBD1 (6 bases). This CDR3 comprises 12 residues. Germline CDR1 reads MNHEY; CDR2 reads SVGAGI. Trimming removed 6 bases at V and 8 bases at J, with 13 bases between. The CDR3 coding sequence is TGTGCCAGCAGGAGCGGGGGGCCGGAAGCTTTCTTT. It specifies CASRSGGPEAFF.

V is TRBV6-4 and J is TRBJ1-6, with 7 bases identical to TRBD1. The germline gives CDR1 MRHNA, CDR2 SNTAGT. Germline trimming cut 5 bases from V and 5 bases from J; bases unmatched to any gene: 3. The CDR3 is made up of 14 amino acids. The CDR3 here is CASSSDRDNSPLHF. The CDR3 DNA follows: TGTGCCAGCAGTTCAGACAGGGATAATTCACCCCTCCACTTT.

This rearrangement joins TRBV7-9 to TRBJ1-3; 9 bases match TRBD1. The CDR3 covers 17 residues. Germline CDR1 SEHNR, CDR2 FQNEAQ (reference sequence). V was pared by 3 bases and J by 4 bases, with 10 bases of the junction left unmatched. The CDR3 DNA is TGTGCCAGCAGCTTGGGTCCCGGGACAGGGAGAGGAAACACCATATATTTT. Amino acids: CASSLGPGTGRGNTIYF.

This clone was seen a few times. The gene calls are TRBV5-1 and TRBJ2-1; the D gene is possibly TRBD2 (6 bases). The V end was cut by 6 bases, the J end by 0 bases, with 13 bases between. Germline lookup yields CDR1 SGHRS and CDR2 YFSETQ. This CDR3 has 15 amino acids. Here the CDR3 reads CASTWDFSSYNEQFF. In DNA form, the CDR3 reads TGCGCCAGCACCTGGGACTTTAGCTCCTACAATGAGCAGTTCTTC.

CDR3 sequence reads: CSVEGLAGSTDTQYF. In nucleotides, the CDR3 is TGCAGCGTTGAAGGTCTAGCGGGGAGCACAGATACGCAGTATTTT. The V and J genes are TRBV29-1 and TRBJ2-3, with TRBD2 matching 9 bases. V was clipped by 1 base and J by 0 bases; unmatched bases: 2. This CDR3 is built from 15 residues. Germline V gene data show CDR1 as SQVTM and CDR2 as ANQGSEA.

CDR3 protein: CASSLEEDTIYF. CDR3 coding DNA: TGCGCCAGCAGCTTGGAAGAGGACACCATATATTTT. The chain has TRBV5-1 and TRBJ1-3, with no clear D. CDR3 size: 12 residues. Germline V gene sequence: CDR1 SGHRS, CDR2 YFSETQ. V lost 0 bases and J lost 8, with 6 bases in between.

This clone was counted only a few times. J is TRBJ1-4 and V is TRBV5-5, with 10 bases that match TRBD1. The CDR3 runs 16 residues. V was clipped by 4 bases and J by 6 bases; unmatched bases: 9. Germline CDR1 and CDR2: SGHKS and YYEKEE (reference sequence). The CDR3 nucleotides are TGTGCCAGCAGCCGATCTGTCGGGACAGGGGATGAAAAACTGTTTTTT. It translates to CASSRSVGTGDEKLFF.

This chain links TRBV14 with TRBJ2-7, with 7 bases that match TRBD1. Germline V CDR1 and CDR2: SGHDN, FVKESK. The V and J ends lost 8 bases and 0 bases, in that order; junction bases with no gene match: 4. The CDR3 length is 13 residues. CDR3 amino acids: CASGRDSSYEQYF. The CDR3 region has the DNA TGTGCCAGCGGAAGGGACAGCTCCTACGAGCAGTACTTC.

The J gene is TRBJ2-2, the V gene TRBV7-6, with TRBD2 identical over 10 bases. Germline V gene data show CDR1 as SGHVS and CDR2 as FNYEAQ. The CDR3 totals 17 residues. The junction had 8 bases not matched to a gene; V was cut back by 5 bases and J by 2 bases. The CDR3 sequence is CASSPTGTSANTGELFF. As DNA, the CDR3 is TGTGCCAGCAGCCCAACCGGGACTAGCGCTAACACCGGGGAGCTGTTTTTT.

V gene TRBV10-3 combines with J gene TRBJ1-3; 8 positions match TRBD1. The germline V gene encodes CDR1 ENHRY and CDR2 SYGVKD. The CDR3 has 13 residues. V was clipped by 11 bases and J by 4 bases; unmatched bases: 7. The CDR3: CAVEDRVGNTIYF. The CDR3 DNA reads as TGTGCCGTTGAGGACAGGGTCGGAAACACCATATATTTT.

The rearrangement uses TRBV5-1 and TRBJ2-1, with D possibly being TRBD2 (5 bases). Per the germline V gene, CDR1 is SGHRS and CDR2 is YFSETQ. CDR3 size: 15 residues. Trimming stripped 1 base from V and 4 bases from J, with 12 bases between. The CDR3 reads CASSLMDSRYNEQFF. CDR3 nucleotide sequence: TGCGCCAGCAGCTTGATGGACTCGAGGTACAATGAGCAGTTCTTC.

The chain is built from TRBV5-1 and TRBJ2-3; 8 positions match TRBD1. With 2 bases clipped from V and 4 bases from J, the junction kept 6 bases outside the gene matches. The CDR3 consists of 15 residues. Per germline, CDR1 SGHRS and CDR2 YFSETQ. In DNA, the CDR3 is TGCGCCAGCAGCTTCGATACAGGGGGGCCAGATACGCAGTATTTT. It codes for CASSFDTGGPDTQYF. The full variable domain, rest sourced from reference TRBV5-1 and TRBJ2-3, is KAGVTQTPRYLIKTRGQQVTLSCSPISGHRSVSWYQQTPGQGLQFLFEYFSETQRNKGNFPGRFSGRQFSNSRSEMNVSTLELGDSALYLCASSFDTGGPDTQYFGPGTRLTVL.

The chain has TRBV6-5 and TRBJ1-2; D is possibly TRBD1 (6 bases). V was clipped by 6 bases and J by 3 bases, with 11 bases between them. Germline loops: CDR1 MNHEY, CDR2 SVGAGI. This CDR3 contains 13 residues. This CDR3 is CASSRTVDYGYTF. The CDR3 DNA reads as TGTGCCAGCAGCCGGACAGTAGACTATGGCTACACCTTC.

This rearrangement joins TRBV27 to TRBJ1-2, with D tentatively TRBD1 (6 bases). Looked up from germline, CDR1 is MNHEY and CDR2 is SMNVEV (reference sequence). CDR3 size: 14 residues. Deletions cut 3 bases from V and 4 bases from J, with 12 bases between. CDR3 residues: CASSFSQGVYGYTF. Here the CDR3 DNA reads TGTGCCAGCAGTTTCTCACAGGGAGTCTATGGCTACACCTTC.

The table lists this clone with a count of one. The genes are TRBV10-3 and TRBJ1-2, with TRBD1 matching 10 bases. From germline, CDR1 is ENHRY and CDR2 SYGVKD. V was pared by 6 bases and J by 8 bases, with 9 bases of the junction left unmatched. This CDR3 has 14 residues. This CDR3 reads CAIRGTGETRGYTF. The CDR3 DNA reads TGTGCCATCAGAGGGACAGGGGAGACGAGAGGCTACACCTTC.